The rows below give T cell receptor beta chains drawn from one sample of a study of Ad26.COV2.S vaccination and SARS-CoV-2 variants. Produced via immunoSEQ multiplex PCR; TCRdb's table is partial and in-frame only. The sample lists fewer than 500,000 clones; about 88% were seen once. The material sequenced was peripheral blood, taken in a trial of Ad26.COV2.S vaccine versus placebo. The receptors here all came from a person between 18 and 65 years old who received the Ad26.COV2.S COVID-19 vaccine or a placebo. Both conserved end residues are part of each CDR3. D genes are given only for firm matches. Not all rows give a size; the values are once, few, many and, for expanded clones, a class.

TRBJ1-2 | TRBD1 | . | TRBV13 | TGTGCCAGCAGTCGCCTCCCACAGGGGGCTGGCTATGGCTACACCTTC | CASSRLPQGAGYGYTF
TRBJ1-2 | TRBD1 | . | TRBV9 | TGTGCCAGCAGCGGAGACCCCCAGGGGGTACCGTGGTTCTACACCTTC | CASSGDPQGVPWFYTF
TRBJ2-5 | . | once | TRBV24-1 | TGTGCCACCAGTGATTCGGGGCGAGAGACCCAGTACTTC | CATSDSGRETQYF
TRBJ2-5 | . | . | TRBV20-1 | TGCAGTGCTAGAGATTCAGAGACCCAGTACTTC | CSARDSETQYF
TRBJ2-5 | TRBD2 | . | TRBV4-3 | TGCGCCAGCAGCCAGGGACTAGCGGGGGGGTACCAAGAGACCCAGTACTTC | CASSQGLAGGYQETQYF
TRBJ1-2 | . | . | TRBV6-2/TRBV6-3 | TGTGCCAGCAGCCGGATTAACAGAAACTATGGCTACACCTTC | CASSRINRNYGYTF
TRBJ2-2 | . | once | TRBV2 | TGTGCCAGCAGGCGCGGGGCCCTTGCGAACACCGGGGAGCTGTTTTTT | CASRRGALANTGELFF
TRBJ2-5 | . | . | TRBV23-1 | TGCGCCAGCAGTCAATCGGTCGCGGGGTTGAGAGAGACCCAGTACTTC | CASSQSVAGLRETQYF
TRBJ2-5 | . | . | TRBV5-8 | TGTGCCAGCAGCTTTTGGAGGGGCTCACAAGAGACCCAGTACTTC | CASSFWRGSQETQYF
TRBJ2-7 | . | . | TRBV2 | TGTGCCAGCAGATCCGCACTCGGGACCTACGAGCAGTACTTC | CASRSALGTYEQYF
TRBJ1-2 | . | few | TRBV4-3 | TGCGCCAGCAGCGCGCACAGGGCGGACTATGGCTACACCTTC | CASSAHRADYGYTF
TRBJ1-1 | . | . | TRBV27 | TGTGCCAGCAGTTGGGACTACAGAAACACTGAAGCTTTCTTT | CASSWDYRNTEAFF
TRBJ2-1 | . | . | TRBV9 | TGTGCCAGCAGCGTAGTGGGGGGATTGAATGAGCAGTTCTTC | CASSVVGGLNEQFF
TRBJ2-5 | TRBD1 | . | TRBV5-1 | TGCGCCAGCAGCTCACAGGGGGTTGTTGAGACCCAGTACTTC | CASSSQGVVETQYF
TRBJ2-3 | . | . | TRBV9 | TGTGCCAGCAGCGTACAGGGAAGCTACCGCACAGATACGCAGTATTTT | CASSVQGSYRTDTQYF
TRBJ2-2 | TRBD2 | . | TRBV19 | TGTGCCAGTAGTATAGGGACTAGCGGGGGGACGAACACCGGGGAGCTGTTTTTT | CASSIGTSGGTNTGELFF
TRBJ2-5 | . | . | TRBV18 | TGTGCCAGCTCATTAACCTCCTCGGGATCGTACGAGACCCAGTACTTC | CASSLTSSGSYETQYF
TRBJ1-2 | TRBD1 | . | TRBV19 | TGTGCCAGTAGTACCGGGACAGGGCGAATGGAAGACTACACCTTC | CASSTGTGRMEDYTF
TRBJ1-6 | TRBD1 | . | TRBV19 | TGTGCCAGTAGCTCCGGGACAGGGTCACCCCTCCACTTT | CASSSGTGSPLHF
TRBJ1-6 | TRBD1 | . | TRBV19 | TGTGCCAGTAGTACGACAGGGGCCAATTCACCCCTCCACTTT | CASSTTGANSPLHF
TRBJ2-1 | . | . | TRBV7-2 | TGTGCCAGCAGCCAGAGGGGGGCGCGGTACAATGAGCAGTTCTTC | CASSQRGARYNEQFF
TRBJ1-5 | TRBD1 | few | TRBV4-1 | TGCGCCAGCAGCCAGGACAGGTCCTATCAGCCCCAGCATTTT | CASSQDRSYQPQHF
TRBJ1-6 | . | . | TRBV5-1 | TGCGCCAGCAGCCCGGGAGTGAGCTCCTATAATTCACCCCTCCACTTT | CASSPGVSSYNSPLHF
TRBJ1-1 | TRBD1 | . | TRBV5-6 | TGTGCCAGCAGCGATTTGGGGACAGGGGCCAACACTGAAGCTTTCTTT | CASSDLGTGANTEAFF
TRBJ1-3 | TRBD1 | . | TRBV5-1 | TGCGCCAGCAGCTCAGGGGGTTCTGGAAACACCATATATTTT | CASSSGGSGNTIYF
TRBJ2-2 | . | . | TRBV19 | TGTGCCAGTCAGTGGGGGGCGGTCGGGGAGCTGTTTTTT | CASQWGAVGELFF
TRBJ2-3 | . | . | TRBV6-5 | TGTGCCACCGGGTGGGCAGATACGCAGTATTTT | CATGWADTQYF
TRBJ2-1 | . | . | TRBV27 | TGTGCCAGCGGATCCTGGGGAATAGCGATAGGTCGGAACAATGAGCAGTTCTTC | CASGSWGIAIGRNNEQFF
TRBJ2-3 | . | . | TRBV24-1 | TGTGCCACCAGTGACTCCCTCATAGCGGGCACAGATACGCAGTATTTT | CATSDSLIAGTDTQYF
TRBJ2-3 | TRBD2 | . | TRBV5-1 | TGCGCCAGCAGCACTCGACTAGCGGTGACAGATACGCAGTATTTT | CASSTRLAVTDTQYF
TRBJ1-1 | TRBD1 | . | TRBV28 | TGTGCCAGCAGTCTGACAGGGGGCGCGGCTGAAGCTTTCTTT | CASSLTGGAAEAFF
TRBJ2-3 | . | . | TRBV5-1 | TGCGCCAGCAGCCAAGAAACAGATACGCAGTATTTT | CASSQETDTQYF
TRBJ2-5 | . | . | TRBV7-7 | TGTGCTAGCAGCTTATCGGGTTCGGCACAAGAGACCCAGTACTTC | CASSLSGSAQETQYF
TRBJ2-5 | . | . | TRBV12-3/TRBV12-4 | TGTGCCAGCAGTAAGGGACGGTTAGAGACCCAGTACTTC | CASSKGRLETQYF
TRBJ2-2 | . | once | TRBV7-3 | TGTGCCAGCAGCTTAGCTTGGGGGAAGGAGCTGTTTTTT | CASSLAWGKELFF
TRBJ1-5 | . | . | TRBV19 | TGTGCCAGTAGTATTGGGGGGTATAGCAATCAGCCCCAGCATTTT | CASSIGGYSNQPQHF
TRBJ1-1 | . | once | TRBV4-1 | TGCGCCAGCAGCCAACTGGCCATTCCTCCCACTGAAGCTTTCTTT | CASSQLAIPPTEAFF
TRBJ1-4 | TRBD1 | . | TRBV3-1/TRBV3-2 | TGTGCCAGCAGCCAACTTTTGGGGACAGGGGGCACCTATGAAAAACTGTTTTTT | CASSQLLGTGGTYEKLFF
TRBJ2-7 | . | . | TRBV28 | TGTGCCAGCAGTTCTGGACAGTTCTACGAGCAGTACTTC | CASSSGQFYEQYF
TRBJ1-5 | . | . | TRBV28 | TGTGCCAGCAGTTCGCTATCTGGGCAGCCCCAGCATTTT | CASSSLSGQPQHF
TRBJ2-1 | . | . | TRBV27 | TGTGCCAGCAGTTTCAGGCGGGGTTACAATGAGCAGTTCTTC | CASSFRRGYNEQFF
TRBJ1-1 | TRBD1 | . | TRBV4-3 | TGCGCCAGCAGCCATGGGACAGGGAACACTGAAGCTTTCTTT | CASSHGTGNTEAFF
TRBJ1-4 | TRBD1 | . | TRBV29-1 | TGCAGCGTTGAAGATATGACAGGGGGCTTTGAAAAACTGTTTTTT | CSVEDMTGGFEKLFF
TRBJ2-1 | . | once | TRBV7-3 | TGTGCCAGCAGCTTAATCCAGAGGGGGGAGCAGTTCTTC | CASSLIQRGEQFF
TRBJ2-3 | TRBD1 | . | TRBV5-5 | TGTGCCAGCAGCCCGGACAGGGGGCTACCTTCCGATATCACAGATACGCAGTATTTT | CASSPDRGLPSDITDTQYF
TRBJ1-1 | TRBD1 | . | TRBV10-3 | TGTGCCATCAGCGGGACAGAGTTTGAAGCTTTCTTT | CAISGTEFEAFF
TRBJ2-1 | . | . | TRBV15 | TGTGCCACCAGCGCGCATGGCCCCTACAATGAGCAGTTCTTC | CATSAHGPYNEQFF
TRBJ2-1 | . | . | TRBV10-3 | TGTGCCATCAGTGAGAGGGCGGCTAGCCCGATAACGGATGAGCAGTTCTTC | CAISERAASPITDEQFF
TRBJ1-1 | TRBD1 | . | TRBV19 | TGTGCCAGTAGTACTGACAGGGTCCGGAACACTGAAGCTTTCTTT | CASSTDRVRNTEAFF
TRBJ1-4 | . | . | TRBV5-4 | TGTGCCAGCAGCCCGGGCGGGGGTGAAAAACTGTTTTTT | CASSPGGGEKLFF
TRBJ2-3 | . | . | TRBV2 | TGTGCCAGCGGGGGGCCCTCCACAGATACGCAGTATTTT | CASGGPSTDTQYF
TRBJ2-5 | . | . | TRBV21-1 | TGTGCCAGCAGCAAAGAAGATTCCAGGTCGAGAGAGACCCAGTACTTC | CASSKEDSRSRETQYF
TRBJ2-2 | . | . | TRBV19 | TGTGCCAGTAGTCGGGCGGGAATGAACACCGGGGAGCTGTTTTTT | CASSRAGMNTGELFF
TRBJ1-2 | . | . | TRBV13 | TGTGCCAGCAGCGATTGGGCCGGGGACTACGGCTACACCTTC | CASSDWAGDYGYTF
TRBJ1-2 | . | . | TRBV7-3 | TGTGCCAGCAGCTTAAACAGGGCTTATGGCTACACCTTC | CASSLNRAYGYTF
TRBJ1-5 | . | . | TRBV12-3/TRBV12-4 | TGTGCCAGCCGACAGAGTGATCAGCCCCAGCATTTT | CASRQSDQPQHF
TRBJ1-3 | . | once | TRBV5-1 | TGCGCCAGCAGCTCCTCCGGGGCCTACTCTGGAAACACCATATATTTT | CASSSSGAYSGNTIYF
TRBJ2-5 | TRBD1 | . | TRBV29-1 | TGCAGCGTTGAAGGTTGGGTGGGCACAGGGGGGTTAGAGACCCAGTACTTC | CSVEGWVGTGGLETQYF
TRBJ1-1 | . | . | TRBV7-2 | TGTGCCGTCCTGGGGGGGGGCGGTTGGAACACTGAAGCTTTCTTT | CAVLGGGGWNTEAFF
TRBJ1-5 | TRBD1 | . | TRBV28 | TGTGCCAGCAGTTTATCCGGGGACAGTTTTAGCAATCAGCCCCAGCATTTT | CASSLSGDSFSNQPQHF